The entry below describes one T cell receptor (beta chain). Germline CDR1 is KGHSH and CDR2 is LQKENI. Trimming shortened V by 3 bases and J by 2 bases, and 11 bases separated the two germline ends. The CDR3 has 15 residues. Patients of the Seattle cohort, enrolled during active infection, were followed longitudinally. Per the authors' pipeline: The authors estimated nucleated cell counts from reference gene primer amplification. Sequenced by immunoSEQ multiplex PCR; TCRdb stores in-frame clones only, minus some. V, J and clone size are those of that table, while D and trimming were read from the DNA. The sample lists around 260,000 clones; 70% to 90% were seen once. This sample was included in a study of blood T cell repertoires in COVID-19. Across the study: Donors in the United States, Italy and Spain gave samples during acute or convalescent COVID-19. From T cells, B-cell-depleted T cells, or PBMCs came the material, which was cDNA or gDNA.

This chain connects TRBV18 to TRBJ1-5; tentative D call: TRBD1 (5 bases). Sample: peripheral blood. This receptor was obtained from a woman between 55 and 75 years old with COVID-19, enrolled during active disease. The CDR3 DNA follows: TGTGCCAGCTCACCGGGGCAGGGTGGCAATCAGCCCCAGCATTTT. This codes for CASSPGQGGNQPQHF.